One and the same sample provided the 23 T cell receptor beta chains below, sequenced in a study of beta chain features in type 1 diabetes. The isolated RNA, all of it, was reverse transcribed, so expressed TCRB transcripts were what got sequenced. Measured with immunoSEQ multiplex PCR; TCRdb has only the in-frame clones, and not every one. The sample lists under 550,000 clones; about 10% were seen once. Sequenced input: naive CD4+ T cells from blood. Receptors were obtained from a woman aged 18-29 years in good health.

This clone occurred a few times. The V and J genes are TRBV19 and TRBJ1-4; perhaps TRBD1 as D (5 bases). The CDR3 covers 15 residues. The V end was cut by 7 bases, the J end by 0 bases, with 12 bases between. Germline assignment: CDR1 LNHDA and CDR2 SQIVND (reference sequence). The CDR3 sequence is CASNDGAATNEKLFF. The CDR3 DNA reads TGTGCCAGTAACGATGGGGCTGCAACTAATGAAAAACTGTTTTTT.

This clone showed up just a few times. The genes are TRBV9 and TRBJ2-5; 7 bases line up with TRBD1. Germline CDR1 reads SGDLS; CDR2 reads YYNGEE. The length of the CDR3 is 19 residues. The V segment lost 0 bases and the J segment 0 bases; nucleotides outside the gene matches: 14. The CDR3 region is CASSVGSGTEVPYQETQYF. The CDR3 coding sequence is TGTGCCAGCAGCGTAGGATCCGGGACAGAAGTACCGTACCAAGAGACCCAGTACTTC.

Only a few counts were recorded for this clone. The J gene is TRBJ2-7, the V gene TRBV28; 7 bases match TRBD1. The length of the CDR3 is 14 residues. V dropped 3 bases and J dropped 4; count of bases not matched to a gene: 6. Germline V lookup: CDR1 MDHEN, CDR2 SYDVKM. Here the CDR3 DNA reads TGTGCCAGCAGTTTGACAGGGATGGAGTACGAGCAGTACGTC. This encodes CASSLTGMEYEQYV.

V is TRBV9 and J is TRBJ2-1; 7 nucleotides align to TRBD1. The CDR3 has 13 amino acids. Germline lookup yields CDR1 SGDLS and CDR2 YYNGEE. The J segment lost 8 bases and the V segment lost 4 bases, leaving 6 bases of the junction unmatched. CDR3 nucleotides: TGTGCCAGCAGCCCTGGGACAGCGCATGAGCAGTTCTTC. Translation: CASSPGTAHEQFF.

The chain is built from TRBV20-1 and TRBJ2-7; D may correspond to TRBD1 or TRBD2 (5 bases each). CDR1 and CDR2 (germline): DFQATT, SNEGSKA (reference sequence). V lost 5 bases and J lost 4, with 9 bases in between. The CDR3 totals 11 residues. The CDR3 region has the DNA TGCAGTGCTGGGGACCAGTACGAGCAGTACGTC. Translated, it gives CSAGDQYEQYV.

This chain connects TRBV7-9 to TRBJ2-2; perhaps TRBD2 as D (6 bases). The CDR3 has 15 residues. Trimming cost V 6 bases and J 4 bases, with 15 bases left between them. Germline-derived CDR1 and CDR2 are SEHNR and FQNEAQ (reference sequence). In DNA form, the CDR3 reads TGTGCCAGCAGATCGCGCGGGGCTAGCACCGGGGAGCTGTTTTTT. It yields the protein CASRSRGASTGELFF.

The gene calls are TRBV27 and TRBJ2-1; 8 bases align to TRBD1. This CDR3 contains 16 residues. V trimming: 4 bases; J trimming: 5 bases; junction bases outside the gene matches: 10. Germline-derived CDR1 and CDR2 are MNHEY and SMNVEV (reference sequence). CDR3 in amino acids: CASSWGPGQANNEQFF. CDR3 bases: TGTGCCAGCAGTTGGGGCCCGGGACAGGCCAACAATGAGCAGTTCTTC.

This clone has just a few counts. The gene calls are TRBV29-1 and TRBJ1-2; tentatively, D is TRBD1 (5 bases). This CDR3 is built from 14 residues. Germline V gene sequence: CDR1 SQVTM, CDR2 ANQGSEA. Trimming removed 5 bases from V and 5 bases from J, with 18 bases in between. DNA for the CDR3: TGCAGCGTTATAAAGAAAGACGGGGGTTATGGCTACACCTTC. Protein product: CSVIKKDGGYGYTF. Full variable domain (rest looked up from reference TRBV29-1 and TRBJ1-2): SAVISQKPSRDICQRGTSLTIQCQVDSQVTMMFWYRQQPGQSLTLIATANQGSEATYESGFVIDKFPISRPNLTFSTLTVSNMSPEDSSIYLCSVIKKDGGYGYTFGSGTRLTVV.

This clone was observed a few times. The rearrangement links TRBV9 to TRBJ2-3; D might be TRBD1 (5 bases). This CDR3 is built from 12 residues. V was clipped by 6 bases and J by 4 bases, with 9 bases between them. Germline V gives CDR1 SGDLS, CDR2 YYNGEE. Here the CDR3 reads CASKDTPDTQYF. The CDR3 coding sequence is TGTGCCAGCAAGGACACCCCAGATACGCAGTATTTT.

This clone was observed a few times. The rearrangement joins TRBV7-2 to TRBJ2-7; D is undetermined. Per the germline V gene, CDR1 is SGHTA and CDR2 is FQGNSA. This CDR3 contains 14 residues. The germline V and J ends were trimmed by 5 bases and 3 bases, with 14 bases remaining between them. This CDR3 reads CASSLTSSIYEQYV. The DNA of the CDR3 is TGTGCCAGCAGCCTCACCAGTAGTATCTACGAGCAGTACGTC.

This clone occurred a few times. The chain has TRBV10-3 and TRBJ2-1, with D perhaps matching TRBD2 (5 bases). The CDR3 is 14 residues long. Germline-derived CDR1 and CDR2 are ENHRY and SYGVKD. Trimming pared 5 bases from V and 0 bases from J, leaving 8 bases between. CDR3 sequence (DNA): TGTGCCATCAGTACCGACTACTCCTACAATGAGCAGTTCTTC. Translated: CAISTDYSYNEQFF.

This clone has just a few counts. The rearrangement joins TRBV7-2 to TRBJ2-5; a weak D match, TRBD1 (7 bases). Germline V CDR1 and CDR2: SGHTA, FQGNSA. This CDR3 has 14 amino acids. V was clipped by 7 bases and J by 5 bases, with 17 bases between them. CDR3 amino acids: CASKRGLGGETQYF. CDR3 nucleotides: TGTGCCAGCAAGAGGGGGCTTGGAGGGGAGACCCAGTACTTC.

The table lists this clone with a few counts. The chain joins TRBV30 to TRBJ1-5, with unresolved D. The CDR3 is 14 amino acids. Trimming shortened V by 1 base and J by 0 bases, and 7 bases separated the two germline ends. Germline V gene data show CDR1 as GTSNPN and CDR2 as SVGIG (reference sequence). The CDR3 sequence: CAWSADHSNQPQHF. CDR3 nucleotide sequence: TGTGCCTGGAGTGCGGACCATAGCAATCAGCCCCAGCATTTT.

This chain connects TRBV27 to TRBJ2-7, with 7 nucleotides matching TRBD2. Germline V CDR1 and CDR2: MNHEY, SMNVEV (reference sequence). Germline trimming cut 6 bases from V and 2 bases from J; bases unmatched to any gene: 4. The CDR3 loop spans 13 amino acids. The CDR3 reads CASRIAGTYEQYF. In nucleotides, the CDR3 is TGTGCCAGCAGGATAGCGGGCACCTACGAGCAGTACTTC.

Only a few counts were recorded for this clone. The gene calls are TRBV7-8 and TRBJ2-5; 7 bases line up with TRBD2. This CDR3 is 16 amino acids long. The V segment lost 3 bases and the J segment 10 bases; nucleotides outside the gene matches: 17. Germline V CDR1 and CDR2: SGHVS, FQNEAQ. This CDR3 reads CASSLSRVRVREDQYF. The CDR3 DNA reads TGTGCCAGCAGCTTGTCCCGTGTAAGGGTCCGGGAGGACCAGTACTTC.

This clone has only a few counts. The rearrangement links TRBV11-2 to TRBJ2-1, with D perhaps matching TRBD2 (7 bases). Trimming stripped 2 bases from V and 9 bases from J, with 23 bases between. Germline loops: CDR1 SGHAT, CDR2 FQNNGV. The CDR3 consists of 17 residues. Here the CDR3 reads CASSLMSVGLGRGEQFF. CDR3 nucleotide sequence: TGTGCCAGCAGCTTAATGAGTGTCGGACTAGGCAGGGGTGAGCAGTTCTTC.

V and J are TRBV29-1 and TRBJ1-4; a possible D gene is TRBD1 (6 bases). The germline V gene has CDR1 SQVTM and CDR2 ANQGSEA. Trimming removed 6 bases at V and 7 bases at J, with 15 bases between. The CDR3 is made up of 13 amino acids. In DNA form, the CDR3 reads TGCAGCGTGGCAACAGGGATCGGTGAAAAACTGTTTTTT. Encoded protein: CSVATGIGEKLFF.

This clone was counted between two and nine times. This chain connects TRBV6-6 to TRBJ2-2; D remains unclear. Germline values: CDR1 MNHNY, CDR2 SVGAGI (reference sequence). V shed 6 bases and J shed 1 base, with 12 bases lying between them. The CDR3 totals 15 residues. The CDR3 loop reads CASRNSAGNTGELFF. The CDR3 DNA is TGTGCCAGCAGAAATAGTGCAGGGAACACCGGGGAGCTGTTTTTT.

The rearrangement uses TRBV9 and TRBJ2-3; 11 bases map to TRBD2. Germline CDR1 and CDR2: SGDLS and YYNGEE. CDR3 size: 17 residues. V lost 4 bases and J lost 2; bases outside the gene matches: 9. The CDR3 bases are TGTGCCAGCAGCAATGGACTAGCGGGTCGGGCCACAGATACGCAGTATTTT. Amino acids: CASSNGLAGRATDTQYF.

This clone was counted between two and nine times. The chain carries TRBV11-1 and TRBJ2-5; D is uncertain. The germline V gene has CDR1 SGHAT and CDR2 FQDESV (reference sequence). CDR3 length equals 14 residues. Trimming pared 0 bases from V and 3 bases from J, leaving 8 bases between. The CDR3 bases are TGTGCCAGCAGCTTAGCTTACACCGAAGAGACCCAGTACTTC. It yields the protein CASSLAYTEETQYF.

This clone was picked up a small number of times. The sample holds other DNA sequences that translate to the same CDR3. V gene TRBV18 combines with J gene TRBJ1-4; D uncertain. V was clipped by 3 bases and J by 0 bases, with 5 bases between them. CDR1 is KGHSH and CDR2 is LQKENI in the germline V gene. CDR3 length: 14 amino acids. CDR3 loop: CASSPTATNEKLFF. The CDR3 DNA reads as TGTGCCAGCTCACCCACAGCAACTAATGAAAAACTGTTTTTT.

The chain couples TRBV6-4 to TRBJ2-3, with 8 positions matching TRBD2. The CDR3 consists of 15 residues. CDR1 and CDR2 from the germline V gene are MRHNA and SNTAGT. After removal of 6 bases from V and 4 bases from J, the junction contained 9 bases not matched to a gene. The chain's CDR3 is CASSREAGGADTQYF. In nucleotides, the CDR3 is TGTGCCAGCAGCCGGGAGGCGGGGGGCGCAGATACGCAGTATTTT.

This sequence joins TRBV7-2 and TRBJ1-1; D call uncertain. V lost 5 bases, J lost 3 bases, and 10 bases lay in between. The CDR3 runs 13 residues. Per germline, CDR1 SGHTA and CDR2 FQGNSA. Here the CDR3 DNA reads TGTGCCAGCAGCATCGGACCTTACACTGAAGCTTTCTTT. It codes for CASSIGPYTEAFF. The full variable domain, completed using reference TRBV7-2 and TRBJ1-1, is GAGVSQSPSNKVTEKGKDVELRCDPISGHTALYWYRQSLGQGLEFLIYFQGNSAPDKSGLPSDRFSAERTGGSVSTLTIQRTQQEDSAVYLCASSIGPYTEAFFGQGTRLTVV.